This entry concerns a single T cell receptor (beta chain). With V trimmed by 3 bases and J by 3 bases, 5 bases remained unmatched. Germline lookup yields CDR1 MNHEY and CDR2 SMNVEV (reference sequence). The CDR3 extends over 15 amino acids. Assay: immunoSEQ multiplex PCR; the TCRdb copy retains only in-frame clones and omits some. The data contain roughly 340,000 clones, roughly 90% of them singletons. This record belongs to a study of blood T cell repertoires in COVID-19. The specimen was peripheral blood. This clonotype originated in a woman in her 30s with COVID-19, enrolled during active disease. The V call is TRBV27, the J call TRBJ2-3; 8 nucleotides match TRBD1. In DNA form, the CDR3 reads TGTGCCAGCAGTTTCACGGACAGGGCAACAGATACGCAGTATTTT. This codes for CASSFTDRATDTQYF.